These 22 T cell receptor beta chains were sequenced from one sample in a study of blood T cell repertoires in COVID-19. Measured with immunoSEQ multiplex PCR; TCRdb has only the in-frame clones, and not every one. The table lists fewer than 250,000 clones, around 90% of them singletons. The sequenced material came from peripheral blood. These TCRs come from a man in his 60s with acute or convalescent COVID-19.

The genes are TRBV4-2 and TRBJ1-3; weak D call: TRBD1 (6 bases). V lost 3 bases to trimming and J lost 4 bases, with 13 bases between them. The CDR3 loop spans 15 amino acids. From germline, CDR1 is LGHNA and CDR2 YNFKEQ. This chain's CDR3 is CASSQIQGPGNTIYF. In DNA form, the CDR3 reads TGTGCCAGCAGCCAGATACAGGGCCCGGGAAACACCATATATTTT.

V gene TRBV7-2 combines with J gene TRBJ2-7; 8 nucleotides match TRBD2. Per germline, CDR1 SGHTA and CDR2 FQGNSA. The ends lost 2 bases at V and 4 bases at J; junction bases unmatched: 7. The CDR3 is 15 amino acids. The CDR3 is CASSLMGRGAYEQYF. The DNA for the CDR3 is TGTGCCAGCAGCTTAATGGGGCGGGGGGCTTACGAGCAGTACTTC.

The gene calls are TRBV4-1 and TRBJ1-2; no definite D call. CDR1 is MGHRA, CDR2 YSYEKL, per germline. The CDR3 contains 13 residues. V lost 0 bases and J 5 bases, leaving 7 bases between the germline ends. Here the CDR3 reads CASSQERVYGYTF. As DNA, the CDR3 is TGCGCCAGCAGCCAAGAACGGGTATATGGCTACACCTTC.

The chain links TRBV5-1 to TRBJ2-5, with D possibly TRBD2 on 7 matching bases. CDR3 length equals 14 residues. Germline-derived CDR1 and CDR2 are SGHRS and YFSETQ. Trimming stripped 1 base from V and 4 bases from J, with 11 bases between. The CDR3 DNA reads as TGCGCCAGCAGCTTGTCCGGGGGGCCAGAGACCCAGTACTTC. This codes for CASSLSGGPETQYF.

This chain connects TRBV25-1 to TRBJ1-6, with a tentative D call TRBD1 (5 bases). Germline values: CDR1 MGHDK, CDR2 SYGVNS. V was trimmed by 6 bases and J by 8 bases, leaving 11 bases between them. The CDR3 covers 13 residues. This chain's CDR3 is CASRRGTDSPLHF. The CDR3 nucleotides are TGTGCCAGCAGGCGGGGGACGGATTCACCCCTCCACTTT.

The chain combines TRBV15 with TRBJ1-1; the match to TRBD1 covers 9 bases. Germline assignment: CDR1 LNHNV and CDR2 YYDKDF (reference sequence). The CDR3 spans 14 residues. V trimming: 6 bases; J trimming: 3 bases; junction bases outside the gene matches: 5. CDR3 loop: CATSQGQGHTEAFF. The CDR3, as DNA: TGTGCCACCAGTCAGGGACAGGGACACACTGAAGCTTTCTTT.

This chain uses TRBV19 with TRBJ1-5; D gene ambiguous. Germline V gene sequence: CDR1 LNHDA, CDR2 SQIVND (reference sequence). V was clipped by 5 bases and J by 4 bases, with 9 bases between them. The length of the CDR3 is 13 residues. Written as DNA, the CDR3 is TGTGCCAGTAGTCGGGGTATTAATCAGCCCCAGCATTTT. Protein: CASSRGINQPQHF.

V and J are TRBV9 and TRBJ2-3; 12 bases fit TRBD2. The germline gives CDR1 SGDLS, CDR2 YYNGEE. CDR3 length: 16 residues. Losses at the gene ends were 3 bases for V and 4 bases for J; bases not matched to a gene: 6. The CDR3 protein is CASSAPLAGGPDTQYF. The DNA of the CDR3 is TGTGCCAGCAGCGCCCCCCTAGCGGGGGGGCCAGATACGCAGTATTTT.

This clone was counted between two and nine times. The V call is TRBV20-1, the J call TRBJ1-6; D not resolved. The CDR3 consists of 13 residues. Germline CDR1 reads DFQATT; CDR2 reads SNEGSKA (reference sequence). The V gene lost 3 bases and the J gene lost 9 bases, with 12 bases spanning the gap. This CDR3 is CSASKGSVSPLHF. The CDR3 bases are TGCAGTGCTAGTAAAGGGAGTGTTTCACCCCTCCACTTT.

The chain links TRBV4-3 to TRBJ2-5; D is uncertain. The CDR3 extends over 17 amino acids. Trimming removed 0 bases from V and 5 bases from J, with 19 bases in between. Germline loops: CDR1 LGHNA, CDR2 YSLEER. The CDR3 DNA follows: TGCGCCAGCAGCCAAGACCTACCCCAACGCGCCCGGGAGACCCAGTACTTC. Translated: CASSQDLPQRARETQYF.

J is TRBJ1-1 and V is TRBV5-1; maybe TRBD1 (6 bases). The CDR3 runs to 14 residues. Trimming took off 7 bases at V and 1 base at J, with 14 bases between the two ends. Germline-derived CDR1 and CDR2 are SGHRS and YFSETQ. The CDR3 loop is CASGGGLPNTEAFF. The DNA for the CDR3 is TGCGCCAGCGGGGGGGGCCTTCCGAACACTGAAGCTTTCTTT.

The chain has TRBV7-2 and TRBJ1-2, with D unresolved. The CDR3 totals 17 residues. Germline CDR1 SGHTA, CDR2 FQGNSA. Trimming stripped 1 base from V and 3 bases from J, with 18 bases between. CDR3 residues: CASSLGGIGEGYYGYTF. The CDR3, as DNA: TGTGCCAGCAGCTTAGGCGGGATAGGAGAGGGCTACTATGGCTACACCTTC.

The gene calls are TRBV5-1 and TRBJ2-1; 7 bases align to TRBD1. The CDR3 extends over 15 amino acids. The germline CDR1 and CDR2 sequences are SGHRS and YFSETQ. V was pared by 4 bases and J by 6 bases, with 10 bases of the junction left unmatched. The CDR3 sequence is CASSTGTVLANEQFF. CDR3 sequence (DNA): TGCGCCAGCAGCACGGGGACAGTTTTAGCCAATGAGCAGTTCTTC.

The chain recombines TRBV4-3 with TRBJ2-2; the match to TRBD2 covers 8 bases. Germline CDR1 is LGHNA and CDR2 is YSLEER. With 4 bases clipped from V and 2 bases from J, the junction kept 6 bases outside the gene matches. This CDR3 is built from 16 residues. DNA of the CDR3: TGCGCCAGCAGCCTCGCAACTAGCGGCAACACCGGGGAGCTGTTTTTT. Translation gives CASSLATSGNTGELFF.

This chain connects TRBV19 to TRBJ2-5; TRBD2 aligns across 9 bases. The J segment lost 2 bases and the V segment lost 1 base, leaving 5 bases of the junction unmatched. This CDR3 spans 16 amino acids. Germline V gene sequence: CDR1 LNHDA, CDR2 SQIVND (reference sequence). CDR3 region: CASSIVISGGQETQYF. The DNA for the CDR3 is TGTGCCAGTAGTATAGTTATTAGCGGGGGACAAGAGACCCAGTACTTC.

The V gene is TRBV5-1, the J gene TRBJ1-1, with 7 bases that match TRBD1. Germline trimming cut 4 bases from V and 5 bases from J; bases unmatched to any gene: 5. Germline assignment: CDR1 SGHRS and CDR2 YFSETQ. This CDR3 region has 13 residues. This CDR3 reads CASSKTGNTEAFF. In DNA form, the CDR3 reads TGCGCCAGCAGCAAGACAGGGAATACTGAAGCTTTCTTT.

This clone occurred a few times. DNA of the CDR3: TGTGCCTGGACCGGGACAGGGGGTTCTGGGGCCAACGTCCTGACTTTC. It is translated as CAWTGTGGSGANVLTF. The chain uses TRBV30 and TRBJ2-6, with 11 positions matching TRBD1. Germline assignment: CDR1 GTSNPN and CDR2 SVGIG (reference sequence). Germline trimming cut 4 bases from V and 1 base from J; bases unmatched to any gene: 3. This CDR3 is built from 16 residues.

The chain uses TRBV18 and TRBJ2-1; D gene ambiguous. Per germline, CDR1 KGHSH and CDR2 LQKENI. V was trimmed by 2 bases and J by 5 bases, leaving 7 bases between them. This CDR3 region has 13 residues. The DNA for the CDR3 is TGTGCCAGCTCACCAAGCCTGAACAATGAGCAGTTCTTC. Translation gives CASSPSLNNEQFF.

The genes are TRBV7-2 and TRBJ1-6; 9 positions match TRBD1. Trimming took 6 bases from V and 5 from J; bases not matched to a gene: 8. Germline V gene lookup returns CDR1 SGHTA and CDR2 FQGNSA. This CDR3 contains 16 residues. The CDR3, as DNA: TGTGCCAGCAGAAACACAGGGGGCTCGGATAATTCACCCCTCCACTTT. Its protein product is CASRNTGGSDNSPLHF.

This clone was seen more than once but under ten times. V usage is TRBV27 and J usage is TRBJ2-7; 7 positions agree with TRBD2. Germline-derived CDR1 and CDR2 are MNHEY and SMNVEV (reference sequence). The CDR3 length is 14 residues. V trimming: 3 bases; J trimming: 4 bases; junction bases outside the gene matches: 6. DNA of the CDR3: TGTGCCAGCAGTTTTGGGGGGGAGGGGTACGAGCAGTACTTC. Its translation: CASSFGGEGYEQYF.

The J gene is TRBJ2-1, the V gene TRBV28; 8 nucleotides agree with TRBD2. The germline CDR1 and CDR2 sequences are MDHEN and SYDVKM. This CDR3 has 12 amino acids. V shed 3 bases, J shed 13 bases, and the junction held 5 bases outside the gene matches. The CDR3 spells CASSLALAVQFF. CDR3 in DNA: TGTGCCAGCAGTTTGGCACTAGCGGTCCAGTTCTTC.

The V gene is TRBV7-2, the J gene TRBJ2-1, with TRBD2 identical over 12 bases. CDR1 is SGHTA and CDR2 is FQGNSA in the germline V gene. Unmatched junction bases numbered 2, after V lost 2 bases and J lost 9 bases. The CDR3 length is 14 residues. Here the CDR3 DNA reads TGTGCCAGCAGCTTATCACTAGCGGGGGGTGAGCAGTTCTTC. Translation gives CASSLSLAGGEQFF.